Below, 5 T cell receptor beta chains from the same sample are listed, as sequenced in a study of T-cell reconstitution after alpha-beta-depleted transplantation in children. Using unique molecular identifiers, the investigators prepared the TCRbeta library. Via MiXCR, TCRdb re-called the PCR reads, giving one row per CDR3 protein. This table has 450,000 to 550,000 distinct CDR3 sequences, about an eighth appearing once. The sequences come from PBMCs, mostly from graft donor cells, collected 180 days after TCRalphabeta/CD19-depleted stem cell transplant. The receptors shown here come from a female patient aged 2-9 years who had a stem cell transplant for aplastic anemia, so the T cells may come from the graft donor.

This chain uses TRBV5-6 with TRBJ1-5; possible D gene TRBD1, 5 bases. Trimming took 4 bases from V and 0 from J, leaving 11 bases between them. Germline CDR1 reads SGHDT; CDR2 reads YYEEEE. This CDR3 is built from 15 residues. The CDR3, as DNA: TGTGCCAGCAGCCTTTGGGACCTTAGCAATCAGCCCCAGCATTTT. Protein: CASSLWDLSNQPQHF.

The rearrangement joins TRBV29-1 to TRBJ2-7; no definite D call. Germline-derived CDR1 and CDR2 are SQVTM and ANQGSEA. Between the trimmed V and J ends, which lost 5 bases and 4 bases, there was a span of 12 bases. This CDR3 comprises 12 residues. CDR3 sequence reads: CSVPRPSYEQYF. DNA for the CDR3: TGCAGCGTTCCTCGCCCGAGTTACGAGCAGTACTTC.

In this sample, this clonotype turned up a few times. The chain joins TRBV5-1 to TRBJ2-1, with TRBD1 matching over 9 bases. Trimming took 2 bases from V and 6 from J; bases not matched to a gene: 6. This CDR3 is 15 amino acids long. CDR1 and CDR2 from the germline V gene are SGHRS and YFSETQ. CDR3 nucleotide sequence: TGCGCCAGCAGCTTCACCGGGACAGGGATCAATGAGCAGTTCTTC. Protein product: CASSFTGTGINEQFF.

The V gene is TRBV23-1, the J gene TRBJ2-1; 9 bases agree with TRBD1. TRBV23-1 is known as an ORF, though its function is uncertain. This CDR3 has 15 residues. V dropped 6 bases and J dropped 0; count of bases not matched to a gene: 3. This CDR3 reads CASRTTGGSYNEQFF. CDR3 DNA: TGCGCCAGCAGGACGACAGGGGGCTCCTACAATGAGCAGTTCTTC.

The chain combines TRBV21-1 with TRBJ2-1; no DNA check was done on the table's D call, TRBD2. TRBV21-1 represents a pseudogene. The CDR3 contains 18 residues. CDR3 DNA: TGTGCCAGCAGCAACTCAGGACCGGGACTACAGTCCGGTGGTGAGCAGTTCTTC. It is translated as CASSNSGPGLQSGGEQFF.